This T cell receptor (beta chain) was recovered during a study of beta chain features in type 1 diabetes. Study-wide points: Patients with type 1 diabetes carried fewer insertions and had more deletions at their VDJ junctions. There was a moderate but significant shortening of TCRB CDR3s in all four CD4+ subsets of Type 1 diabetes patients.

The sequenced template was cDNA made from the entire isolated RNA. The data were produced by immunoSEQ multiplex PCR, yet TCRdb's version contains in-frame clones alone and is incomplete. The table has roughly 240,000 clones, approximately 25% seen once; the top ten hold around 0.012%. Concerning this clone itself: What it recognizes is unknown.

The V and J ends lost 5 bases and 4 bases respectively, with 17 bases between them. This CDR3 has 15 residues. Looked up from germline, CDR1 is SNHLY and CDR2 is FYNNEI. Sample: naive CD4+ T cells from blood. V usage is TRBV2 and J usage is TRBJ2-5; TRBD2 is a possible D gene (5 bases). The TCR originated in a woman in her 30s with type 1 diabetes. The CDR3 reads CASSLRGPMSETQYF. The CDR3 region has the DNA TGTGCCAGCAGTCTCCGGGGTCCTATGTCAGAGACCCAGTACTTC.